Listed below are T cell receptor beta chains from one sample, sequenced in a study of response to subunit inactivated influenza vaccine. TCRdb reanalysed the RT-PCR reads using MiXCR and keeps one entry per CDR3 protein. The top ten hold roughly 10% of the sample, which has around 790,000 distinct CDR3 sequences, approximately 21% seen once. The sample was PBMCs from blood, taken less than 6 days after vaccination. These receptors were taken from a man aged 45-60 years who received an inactivated influenza vaccine. The CDR3 runs from the conserved cysteine through the conserved F or W.

v_call | cdr3_aa
TRBV5-1 | CASSYRGPTLNTGELFF
TRBV6-5 | CASSYGLGDQPQHF
TRBV12-3/TRBV12-4 | CASTLAPSYEQYF
TRBV5-1 | CASSVGPRRTSGGLPTDTQYF
TRBV7-9 | CASSLGVGLGLGEQFF
TRBV10-2 | CASSESGFGGQGSTEAFF
TRBV7-9 | CASSLGSGNYGYTF
TRBV29-1 | CSVNSGNTEAFF
TRBV29-1 | CSVVGGDGYTF
TRBV6-1 | CASSESWVVTYNEQFF
TRBV5-1 | CASRPTGRGYNEQFF
TRBV7-2 | CASSLSREGEQFF
TRBV27 | CASSLRESWTGELFF
TRBV7-2 | CASSFGQGAINNEQFF
TRBV10-2 | CASTSTGTGVFTF
TRBV5-4 | CASSFVRDTGELFF
TRBV9 | CASSEGVSGANVLTF
TRBV20-1 | CSAHTGVVDTQYF
TRBV4-2 | CASSQETGWVNEQFF
TRBV12-3/TRBV12-4 | CASSSRFQSTSYEQYF
TRBV18 | CASSPGVTESYEQYF
TRBV20-1 | CSATTGPMNTEAFF
TRBV10-3 | CAITGRYTDTQYF
TRBV5-1 | CASSFFTTGTANTGELFF
TRBV29-1 | CSVGGGQYEQYF
TRBV28 | CASSKRSTGRRNTEAFF
TRBV20-1 | CSAARLTSGPLDEQFF
TRBV5-5 | CASSFRGQGEAQHF
TRBV9 | CASSVVGAYPNEQFF
TRBV6-2/TRBV6-3 | CASRSPGTRSLDTQYF
TRBV6-5 | CASSYRTGSYGYTF
TRBV24-1 | CATSAEGRPLDTQYF
TRBV7-9 | CASSFSGTSGGREQFF
TRBV6-5 | CASSYLGEAGNQPQHF
TRBV14 | CASSQQPGQAYEQYF
TRBV29-1 | CSAQRGFPNEKLFF
TRBV5-1 | CASSLFGRGADTQYF
TRBV6-5 | CASRSRTSGTSYEQFF
TRBV6-6 | CASSYGGTEAFF
TRBV20-1 | CSANIRLYEQYF